The present entry profiles one TCR beta chain with its context. Its antigen is currently unknown. The sample comes from a study of cytomegalovirus exposure and HLA in healthy donors. Study observations and caveats: When presence/absence was analysed, sequencing depth was taken to be roughly uniform across donors. Many donors shared some public TCRs, even though most TCR sequences were rare. Later work found that TCR association rates differed between HLA loci; DRB1 had the most and HLA-C the fewest.

With 60 Vbeta and 13 Jbeta primers, the PCR was carried out. TCRdb's table, derived via immunoSEQ multiplex PCR, lists solely in-frame clones and lacks some. The sample lists 150,000 to 160,000 clones; 70% to 85% were seen once. Germline CDR1 is MRHNA and CDR2 is SNTAGT. This CDR3 contains 14 residues. Trimming took off 8 bases at V and 3 bases at J, with 15 bases between the two ends. Sequenced sample: PBMCs. The chain joins TRBV6-4 to TRBJ2-3; the D gene is possibly TRBD1 (7 bases). This TCR was sampled from a man aged 25 to 40 in good health and CMV-seronegative. CDR3 nucleotides: TGTGCCAGCTCCCGGGCAGGGGGGACAGATACGCAGTATTTT. This sequence encodes CASSRAGGTDTQYF.